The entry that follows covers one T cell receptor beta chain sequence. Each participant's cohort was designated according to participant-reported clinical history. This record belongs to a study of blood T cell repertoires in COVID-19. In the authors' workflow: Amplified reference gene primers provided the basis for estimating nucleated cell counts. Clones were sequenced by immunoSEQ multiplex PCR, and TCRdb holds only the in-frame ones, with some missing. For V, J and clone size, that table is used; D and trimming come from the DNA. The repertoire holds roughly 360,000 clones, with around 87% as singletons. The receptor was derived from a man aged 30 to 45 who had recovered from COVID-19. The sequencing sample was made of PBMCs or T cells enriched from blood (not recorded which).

The CDR3 is CASSVETEEKLFF. The CDR3 DNA sequence: TGTGCCAGCAGCGTAGAAACTGAGGAAAAACTGTTTTTT. V and J are TRBV9 and TRBJ1-4; no firm D call. V was pared by 0 bases and J by 8 bases, with 8 bases between. The CDR3 contains 13 residues. Germline loops: CDR1 SGDLS, CDR2 YYNGEE.